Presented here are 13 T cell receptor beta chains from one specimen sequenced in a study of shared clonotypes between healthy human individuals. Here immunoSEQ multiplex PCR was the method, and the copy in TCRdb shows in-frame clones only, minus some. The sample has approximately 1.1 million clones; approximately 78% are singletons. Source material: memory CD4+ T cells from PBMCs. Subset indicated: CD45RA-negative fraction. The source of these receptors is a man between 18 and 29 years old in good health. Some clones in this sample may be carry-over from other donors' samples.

CDR3 bases: TGTGCCAGCAGTTTGCCCGGGTGGGATAATGAAAAACTGTTTTTT. It yields the protein CASSLPGWDNEKLFF. The chain employs TRBV28 and TRBJ1-4; D unclear. This CDR3 has 15 amino acids. The V gene lost 3 bases and the J gene lost 4 bases, with 12 bases spanning the gap. Per germline, CDR1 MDHEN and CDR2 SYDVKM. The full variable domain, rest sourced from reference TRBV28 and TRBJ1-4, is DVKVTQSSRYLVKRTGEKVFLECVQDMDHENMFWYRQDPGLGLRLIYFSYDVKMKEKGDIPEGYSVSREKKERFSLILESASTNQTSMYLCASSLPGWDNEKLFFGSGTQLSVL.

CDR3 DNA sequence: TGTGCCAGTAGTATCCAGGGGGAAAGTCGGTACGAGCAGTACTTC. This gives the protein CASSIQGESRYEQYF. The chain has TRBV19 and TRBJ2-7, with 7 bases that match TRBD1. The CDR3 sequence is 15 residues long. The V gene end was trimmed by 3 bases and the J gene end by 4 bases; junction bases not matched to a gene: 9. CDR1 LNHDA and CDR2 SQIVND come from the germline V gene (reference sequence).

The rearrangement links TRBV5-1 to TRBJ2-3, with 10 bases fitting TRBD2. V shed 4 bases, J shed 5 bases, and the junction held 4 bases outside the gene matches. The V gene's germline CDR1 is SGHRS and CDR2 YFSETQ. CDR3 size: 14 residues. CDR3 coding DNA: TGCGCCAGCAGCGAAGGACTAGCGGTAGATACGCAGTATTTT. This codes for CASSEGLAVDTQYF.

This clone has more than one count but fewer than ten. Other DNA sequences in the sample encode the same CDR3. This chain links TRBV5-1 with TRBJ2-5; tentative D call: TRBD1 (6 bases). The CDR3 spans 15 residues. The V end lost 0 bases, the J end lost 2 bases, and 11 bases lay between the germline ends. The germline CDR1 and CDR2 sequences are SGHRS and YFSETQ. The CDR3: CASSLAPQGQETQYF. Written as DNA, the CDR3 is TGCGCCAGCAGCTTGGCTCCACAGGGTCAAGAGACCCAGTACTTC.

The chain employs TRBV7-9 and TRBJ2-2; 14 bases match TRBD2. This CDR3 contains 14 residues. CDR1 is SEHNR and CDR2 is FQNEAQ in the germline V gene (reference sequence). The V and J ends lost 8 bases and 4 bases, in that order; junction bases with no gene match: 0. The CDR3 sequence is CASGLAGGTGELFF. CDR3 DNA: TGTGCCAGCGGACTAGCGGGAGGCACCGGGGAGCTGTTTTTT.

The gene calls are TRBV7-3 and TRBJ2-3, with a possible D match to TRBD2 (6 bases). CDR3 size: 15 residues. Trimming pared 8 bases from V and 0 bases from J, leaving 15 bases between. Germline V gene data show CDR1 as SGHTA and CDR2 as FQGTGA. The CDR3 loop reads CASGSGAYSTDTQYF. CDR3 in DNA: TGTGCCAGCGGTAGCGGAGCCTATAGCACAGATACGCAGTATTTT.

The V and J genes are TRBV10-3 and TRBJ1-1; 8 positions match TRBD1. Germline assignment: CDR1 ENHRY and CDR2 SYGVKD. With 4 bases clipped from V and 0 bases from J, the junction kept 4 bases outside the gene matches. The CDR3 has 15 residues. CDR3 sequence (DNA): TGTGCCATCAGTGCGAGGACAGGGATGAACACTGAAGCTTTCTTT. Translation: CAISARTGMNTEAFF.

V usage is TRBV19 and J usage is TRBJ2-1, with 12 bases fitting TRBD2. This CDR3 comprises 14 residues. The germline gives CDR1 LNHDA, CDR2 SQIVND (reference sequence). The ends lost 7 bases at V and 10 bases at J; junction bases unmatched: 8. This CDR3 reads CASKWTSGNSEQFF. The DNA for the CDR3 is TGTGCCAGTAAGTGGACTAGCGGGAACTCGGAGCAGTTCTTC.

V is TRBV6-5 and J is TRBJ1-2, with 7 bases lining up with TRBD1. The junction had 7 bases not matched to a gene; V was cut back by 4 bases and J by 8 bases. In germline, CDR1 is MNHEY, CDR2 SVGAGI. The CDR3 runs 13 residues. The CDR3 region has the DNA TGTGCCAGCAGTTCGACAGGGCGGGAGGGCTACACCTTC. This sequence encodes CASSSTGREGYTF.

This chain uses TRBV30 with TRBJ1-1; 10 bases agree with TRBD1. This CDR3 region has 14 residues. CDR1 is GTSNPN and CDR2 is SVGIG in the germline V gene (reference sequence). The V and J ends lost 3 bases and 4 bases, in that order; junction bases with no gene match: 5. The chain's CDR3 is CAWSRQGARTEAFF. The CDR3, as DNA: TGTGCCTGGAGCCGACAGGGGGCGCGCACTGAAGCTTTCTTT.

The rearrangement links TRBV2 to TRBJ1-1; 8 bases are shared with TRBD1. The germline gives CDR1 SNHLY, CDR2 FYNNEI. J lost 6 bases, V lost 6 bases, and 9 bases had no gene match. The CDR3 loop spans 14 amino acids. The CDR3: CASRRTGRGAEAFF. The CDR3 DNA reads TGTGCCAGCAGGCGGACAGGGAGGGGAGCTGAAGCTTTCTTT. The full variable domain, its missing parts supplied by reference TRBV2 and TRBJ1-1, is EPEVTQTPSHQVTQMGQEVILRCVPISNHLYFYWYRQILGQKVEFLVSFYNNEISEKSEIFDDQFSVERPDGSNFTLKIRSTKLEDSAMYFCASRRTGRGAEAFFGQGTRLTVV.

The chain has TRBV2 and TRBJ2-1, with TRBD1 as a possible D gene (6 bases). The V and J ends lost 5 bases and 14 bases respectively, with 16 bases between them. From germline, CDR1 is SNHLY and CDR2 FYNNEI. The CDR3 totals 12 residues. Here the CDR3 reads CASSSQDGTKFF. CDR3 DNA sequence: TGTGCCAGCAGTAGCCAGGACGGGACAAAGTTCTTC.

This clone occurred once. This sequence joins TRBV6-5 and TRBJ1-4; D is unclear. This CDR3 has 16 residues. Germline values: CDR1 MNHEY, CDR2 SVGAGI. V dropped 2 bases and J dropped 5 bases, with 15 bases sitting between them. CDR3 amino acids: CASSYTQAPSNEKLFF. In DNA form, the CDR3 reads TGTGCCAGCAGTTACACCCAAGCGCCCTCGAATGAAAAACTGTTTTTT.